This T cell receptor beta chain originates from a study of blood T cell repertoires in COVID-19. Study summary: Sample material is recorded as cDNA or gDNA derived from T cells, B-cell-depleted T cells, or PBMCs.

Those who participated ranged in age from roughly 18 to 89 years and resided in approximately 26 US areas. All recovered Cohort 3 donors got two negative PCRs, got clearance, or saw symptom resolution. The table came from immunoSEQ multiplex PCR; TCRdb's copy has only in-frame clones and leaves some out. The sample lists about 300,000 clones; nearly 90% were seen once. The receptor was derived from a woman aged 25 to 39 who had recovered from COVID-19. What was sequenced was PBMCs or T cells enriched from blood (not recorded which).

The CDR3 nucleotides are TGCGCCAGCAGCCTCAACAGGGCGGGCCCCAATGAGCAGTTCTTC. Translation gives CASSLNRAGPNEQFF. The rearrangement uses TRBV5-1 and TRBJ2-1; a weak D match, TRBD1 (6 bases). The V and J ends lost 4 bases and 6 bases respectively, with 17 bases between them. Germline assignment: CDR1 SGHRS and CDR2 YFSETQ. This CDR3 region has 15 residues.